The next 27 T cell receptor beta chains were all read from a single sample in a study of OX40 agonist ivuxolimab in advanced cancers. Method: immunoSEQ multiplex PCR; TCRdb's copy keeps in-frame clones and lacks some. Of fewer than 90,000 clones in the sample, around 86% were seen once. The input for sequencing was CD4+ or CD8+ T cells sorted from blood, taken in a trial of the OX40 agonist ivuxolimab. These receptors were collected from an adult with an advanced solid tumor such as melanoma, head and neck, liver or kidney cancer.

The chain employs TRBV28 and TRBJ1-1, with a weak D call TRBD1 (5 bases). V lost 5 bases, J lost 8 bases, and 21 bases lay in between. CDR1 and CDR2 (germline): MDHEN, SYDVKM. The CDR3 totals 15 residues. The CDR3 is CASSPRGEGTKEAFF. The CDR3 bases are TGTGCCAGCAGTCCCCGGGGGGAGGGAACTAAAGAAGCTTTCTTT.

The chain couples TRBV4-3 to TRBJ2-2; perhaps TRBD1 as D (6 bases). Germline CDR1 reads LGHNA; CDR2 reads YSLEER. The V and J ends lost 1 base and 2 bases respectively, with 8 bases between them. The CDR3 sequence is 15 residues long. Written as DNA, the CDR3 is TGCGCCAGCAGCCAAGGAGGGGGTAACACCGGGGAGCTGTTTTTT. Encoded protein: CASSQGGGNTGELFF.

This clone was seen only a few times. This chain joins TRBV4-1 and TRBJ1-3; D uncertain. V was trimmed by 2 bases and J by 1 base, leaving 15 bases between them. The CDR3 consists of 17 residues. CDR1 is MGHRA, CDR2 YSYEKL, per germline. The CDR3 is CASSQPREAISGNTIYF. CDR3 in DNA: TGCGCCAGCAGCCAACCTCGAGAGGCAATTTCTGGAAACACCATATATTTT.

The rearrangement joins TRBV5-1 to TRBJ2-5; possible D gene TRBD1, 5 bases. Trimming removed 4 bases from V and 1 base from J, with 8 bases in between. The CDR3 sequence is 13 residues long. Germline V lookup: CDR1 SGHRS, CDR2 YFSETQ. Written as DNA, the CDR3 is TGCGCCAGCAGCCCTGACAGCCAAGAGACCCAGTACTTC. This translates into CASSPDSQETQYF.

This rearrangement joins TRBV28 to TRBJ2-1; TRBD2 agrees at 8 bases. The V gene's germline CDR1 is MDHEN and CDR2 SYDVKM. The CDR3 totals 16 residues. The junction had 7 bases not matched to a gene; V was cut back by 6 bases and J by 0 bases. The CDR3 here is CASRGSGASSYNEQFF. In DNA form, the CDR3 reads TGTGCCAGCAGGGGTAGCGGGGCGAGCTCCTACAATGAGCAGTTCTTC.

This chain joins TRBV5-1 and TRBJ2-2; D may match TRBD1 or TRBD2 (5 bases each). CDR1 and CDR2 (germline): SGHRS, YFSETQ. The CDR3 sequence is 16 residues long. Trimming removed 4 bases at V and 7 bases at J, with 20 bases between. The CDR3 loop is CASSQGPPVGSGELFF. The DNA for the CDR3 is TGCGCCAGCAGCCAGGGACCTCCAGTGGGAAGCGGGGAGCTGTTTTTT.

This chain uses TRBV6-1 with TRBJ1-2, with D uncertain. This CDR3 is 13 amino acids long. Trimming removed 3 bases at V and 5 bases at J, with 10 bases between. CDR1 and CDR2 (germline): MNHNS, SASEGT. For the CDR3, the DNA is TGTGCCAGCAGTGACAGAGATACATATGGCTACACCTTC. Its protein product is CASSDRDTYGYTF.

This chain connects TRBV29-1 to TRBJ2-2; 7 nucleotides agree with TRBD1. J was trimmed by 4 bases and V by 6 bases; bases with no gene match: 8. Germline CDR1 and CDR2: SQVTM and ANQGSEA. The CDR3 runs 14 residues. The CDR3 sequence: CSVRTGGSTGELFF. CDR3 in DNA: TGCAGCGTAAGGACAGGCGGTTCCACCGGGGAGCTGTTTTTT.

This chain uses TRBV2 with TRBJ2-3; 12 positions match TRBD2. The CDR3 is made up of 18 amino acids. Trimming took 8 bases from V and 4 from J; bases not matched to a gene: 16. Germline CDR1 and CDR2: SNHLY and FYNNEI. For the CDR3, the DNA is TGTGCCAGCTACGATGTAACTAGCGGGGGGCCGTGGGCAGATACGCAGTATTTT. This translates into CASYDVTSGGPWADTQYF.

This sequence joins TRBV11-2 and TRBJ1-2; the D is unclear. Germline CDR1 and CDR2: SGHAT and FQNNGV. Trimming took off 4 bases at V and 3 bases at J, with 6 bases between the two ends. There are 12 residues in the CDR3. As DNA, the CDR3 is TGTGCCAGCAGCTCCAGGCACTATGGCTACACCTTC. Translated, it gives CASSSRHYGYTF. The whole variable domain, remainder taken from reference TRBV11-2 and TRBJ1-2, is EAGVAQSPRYKIIEKRQSVAFWCNPISGHATLYWYQQILGQGPKLLIQFQNNGVVDDSQLPKDRFSAERLKGVDSTLKIQPAKLEDSAVYLCASSSRHYGYTFGSGTRLTVV.

CDR3 residues: CAWSRFGLAGGVYADTQYF. The DNA for the CDR3 is TGTGCCTGGAGTCGATTCGGACTAGCGGGAGGGGTGTATGCAGATACGCAGTATTTT. V is TRBV30 and J is TRBJ2-3; 15 nucleotides line up with TRBD2. CDR1 and CDR2 from the germline V gene are GTSNPN and SVGIG (reference sequence). The ends lost 2 bases at V and 4 bases at J; junction bases unmatched: 13. The CDR3 covers 19 residues.

V and J are TRBV6-1 and TRBJ1-2; D unresolved. The CDR3 length is 13 residues. CDR1 and CDR2 from the germline V gene are MNHNS and SASEGT. Trimming removed 7 bases at V and 4 bases at J, with 13 bases between. This CDR3 is CASTWQLIYGYTF. The CDR3, as DNA: TGTGCCAGCACTTGGCAGCTCATCTATGGCTACACCTTC.

V is TRBV6-6 and J is TRBJ2-7; 10 nucleotides match TRBD1. From germline, CDR1 is MNHNY and CDR2 SVGAGI (reference sequence). The CDR3 loop spans 16 amino acids. J lost 3 bases, V lost 1 base, and 6 bases had no gene match. CDR3 sequence (DNA): TGTGCCAGCAGTTACTTATCGACAGGGGGCGGCTACGAGCAGTACTTC. It specifies CASSYLSTGGGYEQYF.

The chain combines TRBV5-4 with TRBJ1-2, with 9 bases matching TRBD1. The junction had 4 bases not matched to a gene; V was cut back by 5 bases and J by 5 bases. Germline CDR1 SGHNT, CDR2 YYREEE (reference sequence). This CDR3 has 13 amino acids. The CDR3 bases are TGTGCCAGCAGTAATGGACAGGGGTATGGCTACACCTTC. This encodes CASSNGQGYGYTF.

The count of this clone is one. CDR3 sequence (DNA): TGTGCCAGCAGCTTGGCTAGCGACTCCTACAATGAGCAGTTCTTC. It codes for CASSLASDSYNEQFF. The chain combines TRBV7-3 with TRBJ2-1; possible D gene TRBD2, 6 bases. The CDR3 length is 15 residues. Trimming took 3 bases from V and 0 from J, leaving 9 bases between them. Germline V gene lookup returns CDR1 SGHTA and CDR2 FQGTGA.

The gene calls are TRBV27 and TRBJ1-1; 11 bases are shared with TRBD1. The V gene end was trimmed by 5 bases and the J gene end by 2 bases; junction bases not matched to a gene: 7. The CDR3 totals 16 residues. CDR1 is MNHEY and CDR2 is SMNVEV in the germline V gene (reference sequence). The CDR3 DNA sequence: TGTGCCAGCAGTCCCGGACAGGGGGCGAGTAACACTGAAGCTTTCTTT. Its protein product is CASSPGQGASNTEAFF.

There are a few counts of this clone. The CDR3 spells CASSLTLDRGRNNEQFF. The DNA for the CDR3 is TGTGCCAGCAGCCTCACCCTTGACAGGGGGCGAAACAATGAGCAGTTCTTC. The rearrangement uses TRBV14 and TRBJ2-1; 10 bases line up with TRBD1. The V and J ends lost 4 bases and 5 bases, in that order; junction bases with no gene match: 11. Germline V gives CDR1 SGHDN, CDR2 FVKESK. The CDR3 runs to 17 residues. Combining the CDR3 with reference TRBV14 and TRBJ2-1 gives the whole variable domain EAGVTQFPSHSVIEKGQTVTLRCDPISGHDNLYWYRRVMGKEIKFLLHFVKESKQDESGMPNNRFLAERTGGTYSTLKVQPAELEDSGVYFCASSLTLDRGRNNEQFFGPGTRLTVL.

V is TRBV19 and J is TRBJ2-3; 7 positions match TRBD1. In germline, CDR1 is LNHDA, CDR2 SQIVND (reference sequence). The CDR3 sequence is 15 residues long. V shed 5 bases and J 5 bases; nucleotides not matched to a gene: 10. This CDR3 is CASSPRSPGGDTQYF. As DNA, the CDR3 is TGTGCCAGTAGTCCCCGGTCCCCAGGGGGAGATACGCAGTATTTT. Full variable domain (remainder filled in from reference TRBV19 and TRBJ2-3): DGGITQSPKYLFRKEGQNVTLSCEQNLNHDAMYWYRQDPGQGLRLIYYSQIVNDFQKGDIAEGYSVSREKKESFPLTVTSAQKNPTAFYLCASSPRSPGGDTQYFGPGTRLTVL.

The J gene is TRBJ2-5, the V gene TRBV27; weak D call: TRBD2 (6 bases). Germline CDR1 is MNHEY and CDR2 is SMNVEV (reference sequence). Trimming shortened V by 2 bases and J by 4 bases, and 8 bases separated the two germline ends. The CDR3 has 13 residues. CDR3 bases: TGTGCCAGCAGTTTAGGGACTGGAGAGACCCAGTACTTC. This sequence encodes CASSLGTGETQYF.

This chain connects TRBV5-1 to TRBJ2-7, with 7 bases aligning to TRBD2. Germline CDR1 SGHRS, CDR2 YFSETQ. The CDR3 spans 14 residues. J was trimmed by 2 bases and V by 3 bases; bases with no gene match: 5. The CDR3 coding sequence is TGCGCCAGCAGCTCAGGCAGCGGGACCTACGAGCAGTACTTC. As protein: CASSSGSGTYEQYF.

V is TRBV11-2 and J is TRBJ2-3, with D perhaps matching TRBD2 (6 bases). V lost 1 base and J 6 bases, leaving 11 bases between the germline ends. Germline loops: CDR1 SGHAT, CDR2 FQNNGV. The CDR3 length is 14 residues. This CDR3 is CASSLGLVMDTQYF. The CDR3 DNA sequence: TGTGCCAGCAGCTTAGGACTAGTTATGGATACGCAGTATTTT. Full variable domain (rest looked up from reference TRBV11-2 and TRBJ2-3): EAGVAQSPRYKIIEKRQSVAFWCNPISGHATLYWYQQILGQGPKLLIQFQNNGVVDDSQLPKDRFSAERLKGVDSTLKIQPAKLEDSAVYLCASSLGLVMDTQYFGPGTRLTVL.

This chain joins TRBV2 and TRBJ1-2; a possible D gene is TRBD1 (5 bases). Germline-derived CDR1 and CDR2 are SNHLY and FYNNEI. V was pared by 1 base and J by 3 bases, with 9 bases between. This CDR3 spans 14 amino acids. Here the CDR3 reads CASSEGVGDYGYTF. In DNA, the CDR3 is TGTGCCAGCAGTGAAGGGGTAGGGGACTATGGCTACACCTTC.

As DNA, the CDR3 is TGTGCCAGCACCCCAGGGGGAACGGGGCAGGGCTACACCTTC. Its protein product is CASTPGGTGQGYTF. The chain uses TRBV7-2 and TRBJ1-2, with 7 bases lining up with TRBD1. Germline V gene data show CDR1 as SGHTA and CDR2 as FQGNSA. This CDR3 comprises 14 residues. V gave up 7 bases and J gave up 8 bases; unmatched junction bases: 13.

The V gene is TRBV10-3, the J gene TRBJ1-5; D not resolved. Trimming shortened V by 6 bases and J by 4 bases, and 16 bases separated the two germline ends. Germline-derived CDR1 and CDR2 are ENHRY and SYGVKD. There are 15 residues in the CDR3. Written as DNA, the CDR3 is TGTGCCATCAGCGTAGGATCCAGCGTTAATCAGCCCCAGCATTTT. This gives the protein CAISVGSSVNQPQHF.

This chain uses TRBV5-5 with TRBJ2-7; D uncertain. The CDR3 contains 14 residues. V was cut by 5 bases and J by 2 bases, with 14 bases left in between. CDR1 is SGHKS, CDR2 YYEKEE, per germline (reference sequence). CDR3: CASRRPGWPYEQYF. CDR3 sequence (DNA): TGTGCCAGCAGACGCCCCGGTTGGCCCTACGAGCAGTACTTC.

V usage is TRBV6-5 and J usage is TRBJ2-6, with D hard to call. V was cut by 2 bases and J by 0 bases, with 5 bases left in between. Per the germline V gene, CDR1 is MNHEY and CDR2 is SVGAGI. The CDR3 contains 15 residues. The CDR3 DNA sequence: TGTGCCAGCAGTTACCGATACTCTGGGGCCAACGTCCTGACTTTC. This gives the protein CASSYRYSGANVLTF.

The gene calls are TRBV6-5 and TRBJ1-2; the D is unclear. The V end lost 4 bases, the J end lost 4 bases, and 13 bases lay between the germline ends. Looked up from germline, CDR1 is MNHEY and CDR2 is SVGAGI. CDR3 length equals 14 residues. This chain's CDR3 is CASSSPGRSYGYTF. CDR3 in DNA: TGTGCCAGCAGTTCCCCCGGGAGGTCCTATGGCTACACCTTC.